This TCR beta chain was sequenced in a study of blood T cell repertoires in COVID-19 (dated by TCRdb to the early 2020s). With respect to the entire study: Samples from collaborators originated in the United States, Italy and Spain and spanned both the acute and convalescent phases of COVID-19. Samples were obtained from the ongoing ImmuneRACE study (first 160 participants) and from 950 to 1,500 subjects provided by 6 global collaborators. The repertoires were released in a freely available public database intended as a resource for research on the immune response to SARS-CoV-2. The sample metadata nearly always contained a de-identified subject ID, COVID-19 status, age in years and sex. The prospective study material was composed of cDNA or gDNA derived from T cells, B-cell-depleted T cells, or PBMCs. Where HLA class I and class II types were available, the types were taken from metadata supplied by the sample provider, not from assay-based typing. Deeply sampled blood TCRbeta repertoires from subjects exposed to, actively infected with, or recovered from COVID-19 were included in the dataset.

The CDR3 holds 13 amino acids from the cysteine to the phenylalanine. Only the CDR3 region is kept as DNA, spanning 39 bases read in frame from base 1. The germline V gene (reference sequence) provides CDR1 MNHEY and CDR2 SMNVEV. The junction shows trimming of 3 bases on V and 8 bases on J, plus 13 bases between the germline ends. On this clone: This receptor's antigen is unknown. It has no much larger one-base neighbor in the sample; base qualities were not kept.

Study-wide conclusions, independent of this receptor: The amount of clinical and demographic metadata varied by source and participant and was provided uncurated.

TCRbeta CDR3 regions were amplified from genomic DNA using the immunoSEQ Assay, a bias-controlled multiplex PCR. Processing in the source paper ran as follows. The number of nucleated cells in each sample was estimated from the amplification of reference gene primers within the assay. Sequence reads were collapsed and filtered to measure the absolute abundance of every unique TCRbeta CDR3 rearrangement. For each sample, productive Simpson clonality was calculated by taking the square root of Simpson's diversity index across productive rearrangements. What TCRdb holds here is the immuneACCESS table cut down to in-frame rearrangements. Part of the clones is not present; checked against another copy, under half of the missing clones reflect an unresolved V gene, and the others are unexplained. V, J and clone size are those of that table, while D and trimming were read from the DNA. This sample comprises 120,000 or so clones, 85% to 90% of them detected only once. Of the sample, approximately 8.1% is held by the ten largest clones.

Whole blood was collected in K2EDTA tubes by collaborating institutions according to the institutions' own protocols. For TCRbeta analysis, collaborators shipped samples in one of three forms: frozen whole blood, isolated PBMCs, or DNA extracted from either of those sample types. The chain links TRBV27 with TRBJ1-2; possibly the D gene is TRBD1, per 5 matching bases. The sequence was collected from a man aged 45 to 65 with acute or convalescent COVID-19. Sequencing input: peripheral blood. CDR3 reads: CASSFRGYEGYTF. The DNA reads TGTGCCAGCAGTTTCCGGGGGTATGAAGGCTACACCTTC.